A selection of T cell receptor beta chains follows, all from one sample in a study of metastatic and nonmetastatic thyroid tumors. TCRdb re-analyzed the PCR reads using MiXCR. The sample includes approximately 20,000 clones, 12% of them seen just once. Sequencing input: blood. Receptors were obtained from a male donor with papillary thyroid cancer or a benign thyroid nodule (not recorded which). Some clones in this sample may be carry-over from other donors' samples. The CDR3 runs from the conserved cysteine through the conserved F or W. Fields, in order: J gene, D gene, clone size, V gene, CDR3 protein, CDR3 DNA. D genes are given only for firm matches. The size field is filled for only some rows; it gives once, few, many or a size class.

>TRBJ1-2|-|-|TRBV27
CASSSRSRDPYGYTF
TGTGCCAGCAGTTCCCGCTCCCGGGACCCCTATGGCTACACCTTC
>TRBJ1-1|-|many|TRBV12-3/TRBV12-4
CASSLRGRLNTEAFF
TGTGCCAGCAGTCTCAGAGGACGGCTGAACACTGAAGCTTTCTTT
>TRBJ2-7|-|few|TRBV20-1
CSARDSARGSYEQYF
TGCAGTGCTAGAGATTCCGCGAGAGGGAGCTACGAGCAGTACTTC
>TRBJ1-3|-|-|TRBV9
CASSVSSTVTHSGNTIYF
TGTGCCAGCAGCGTCTCGTCGACAGTTACCCACTCTGGAAACACCATATATTTT
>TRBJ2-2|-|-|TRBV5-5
CASSPAGTAILGELFF
TGTGCCAGCAGCCCGGCGGGGACAGCCATCCTCGGGGAGCTGTTTTTT
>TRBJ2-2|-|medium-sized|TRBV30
CAWSDLPPGELFF
TGTGCCTGGAGTGATCTCCCCCCCGGGGAGCTGTTTTTT
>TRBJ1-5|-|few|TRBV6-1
CASGEGRIVNQPQHF
TGTGCCAGCGGAGAGGGACGAATCGTCAATCAGCCCCAGCATTTT
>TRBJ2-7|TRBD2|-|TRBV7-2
CASSLEGLESYEQYF
TGTGCCAGCAGTCTTGAGGGACTAGAGTCCTACGAGCAGTACTTC
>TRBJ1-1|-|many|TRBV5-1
CASSGSQVNTEAFF
TGCGCCAGCAGCGGTTCTCAGGTAAACACTGAAGCTTTCTTT
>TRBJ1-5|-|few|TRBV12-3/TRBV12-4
CASSLEGRNQPQHF
TGTGCCAGCAGCCTAGAGGGTCGCAATCAGCCCCAGCATTTT
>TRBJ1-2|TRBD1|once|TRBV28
CASSFIGRQGYGYTF
TGTGCCAGCAGTTTCATCGGGCGACAGGGCTATGGCTACACCTTC
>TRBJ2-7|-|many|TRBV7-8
CASSLAGGAYEQYF
TGTGCCAGCAGCTTAGCGGGCGGAGCCTACGAGCAGTACTTC
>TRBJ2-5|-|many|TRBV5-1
CASSPRTGGRQETQYF
TGCGCCAGCAGTCCGCGGACCGGGGGACGCCAAGAGACCCAGTACTTC
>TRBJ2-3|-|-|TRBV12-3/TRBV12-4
CASSFRDGTDTQYF
TGTGCCAGCAGTTTCCGGGACGGCACAGATACGCAGTATTTT
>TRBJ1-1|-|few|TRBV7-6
CASSFTGTEAFF
TGTGCCAGCAGCTTTACGGGGACTGAAGCTTTCTTT
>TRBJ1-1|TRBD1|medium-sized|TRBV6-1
CASSSTRTGGLNTEAFF
TGTGCCAGCAGTTCCACGCGGACAGGGGGCTTGAACACTGAAGCTTTCTTT
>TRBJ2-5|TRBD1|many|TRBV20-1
CSYIPNRGSGQETQYF
TGCAGTTACATTCCGAACAGGGGGTCGGGGCAAGAGACCCAGTACTTC
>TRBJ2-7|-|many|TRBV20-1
CSAAPPLLGHYEQYF
TGCAGTGCTGCCCCTCCACTACTAGGGCACTACGAGCAGTACTTC
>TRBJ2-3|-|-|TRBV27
CASSVPSAITDTQYF
TGTGCCAGCAGCGTGCCTAGCGCAATCACAGATACGCAGTATTTT
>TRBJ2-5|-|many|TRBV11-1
CASSLDRQETQYF
TGTGCCAGCAGCTTGGACAGACAAGAGACCCAGTACTTC
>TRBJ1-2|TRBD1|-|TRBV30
CAWSLTGGTYGYTF
TGTGCCTGGAGCCTGACAGGGGGGACTTACGGCTACACCTTC
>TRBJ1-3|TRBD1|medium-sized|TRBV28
CASNPRTGSGNTIYF
TGTGCCAGCAACCCTCGGACAGGGAGTGGGAACACCATATATTTT
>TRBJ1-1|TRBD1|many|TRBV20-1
CSAPRQGVNTEAFF
TGCAGTGCTCCGCGACAGGGGGTAAACACTGAAGCTTTCTTT
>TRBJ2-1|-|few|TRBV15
CATSKGTTDNEQFF
TGTGCCACCAGCAAAGGGACAACCGACAATGAGCAGTTCTTC
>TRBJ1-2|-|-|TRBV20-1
CSARVGGAKDGYTF
TGCAGTGCTAGGGTCGGGGGGGCTAAGGATGGCTACACCTTC
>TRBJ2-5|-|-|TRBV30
CAWSVSPETQYF
TGTGCCTGGAGTGTATCGCCAGAGACCCAGTACTTC
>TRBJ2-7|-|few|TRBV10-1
CASSLDLSGEQYF
TGCGCCAGCAGCCTAGACCTTTCGGGCGAGCAGTACTTC
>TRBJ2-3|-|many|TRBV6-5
CASSYEAEGTDTQYF
TGTGCCAGCAGTTACGAAGCGGAGGGCACAGATACGCAGTATTTT
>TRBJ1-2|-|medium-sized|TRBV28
CASSLGGRNYGYTF
TGTGCCAGCAGTTTAGGGGGGAGAAACTATGGCTACACCTTC
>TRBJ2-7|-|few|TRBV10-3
CAISGPPSREKYF
TGTGCCATCAGTGGGCCCCCCTCTCGCGAGAAGTACTTC
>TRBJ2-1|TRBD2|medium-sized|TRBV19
CASSARTSGPYNEQFF
TGTGCCAGTAGTGCCAGGACTAGCGGACCTTACAATGAGCAGTTCTTC
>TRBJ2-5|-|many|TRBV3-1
CASSQYPRERDYAETQYF
TGTGCCAGCAGCCAATACCCTCGGGAGCGTGACTATGCCGAGACCCAGTACTTC
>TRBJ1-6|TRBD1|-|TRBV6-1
CASLSRTGGSPLHF
TGTGCCAGTCTTTCTCGGACAGGGGGTTCACCCCTCCACTTT
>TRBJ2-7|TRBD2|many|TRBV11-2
CASSLDPLAGGPTTYEQYF
TGTGCCAGCAGCTTAGATCCGTTAGCGGGAGGCCCCACAACCTACGAGCAGTACTTC
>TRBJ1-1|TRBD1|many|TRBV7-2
CASSSGQGDTEAFF
TGTGCCAGCAGCTCGGGACAGGGGGACACTGAAGCTTTCTTT
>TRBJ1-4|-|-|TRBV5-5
CASSLTVAGGHEKLFF
TGTGCCAGCAGCTTGACAGTTGCAGGTGGGCATGAAAAACTGTTTTTT
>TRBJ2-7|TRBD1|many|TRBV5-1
CASSLGATGSHEQYF
TGCGCCAGCAGCTTGGGGGCGACAGGGTCCCACGAGCAGTACTTC
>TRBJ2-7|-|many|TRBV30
CAWSFMGTRSSYEQYF
TGTGCCTGGAGCTTTATGGGGACGCGCTCGTCCTACGAGCAGTACTTC
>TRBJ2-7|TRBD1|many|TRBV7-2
CASSFRTGGAYEQYF
TGTGCCAGCAGCTTCCGGACAGGGGGAGCCTACGAGCAGTACTTC
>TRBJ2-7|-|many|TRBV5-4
CASSLGGYYEQYF
TGTGCCAGCAGCTTGGGCGGGTACTACGAGCAGTACTTC
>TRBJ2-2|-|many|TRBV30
CAWSVGRRGTGELFF
TGTGCCTGGAGTGTAGGGAGGCGGGGCACCGGGGAGCTGTTTTTT
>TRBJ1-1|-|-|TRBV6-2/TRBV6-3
CASSYTANTEAFF
TGTGCCAGCAGTTATACAGCGAACACTGAAGCTTTCTTT
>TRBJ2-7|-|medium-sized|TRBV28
CASSGSNSYEQYF
TGTGCCAGCAGCGGGAGCAACTCCTACGAGCAGTACTTC
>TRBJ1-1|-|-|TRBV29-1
CSVVHSMNTEAFF
TGCAGCGTTGTACATAGCATGAACACTGAAGCTTTCTTT
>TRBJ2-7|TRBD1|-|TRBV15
CSTSADRGSSYKQYF
TGTTCCACCAGCGCGGACAGGGGGAGCTCCTACAAGCAGTACTTC
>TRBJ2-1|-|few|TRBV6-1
CASRIETGEQFF
TGTGCCAGCAGAATAGAGACGGGTGAGCAGTTCTTC
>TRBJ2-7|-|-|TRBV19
CASSISEVYEQYF
TGTGCCAGTAGTATTAGTGAAGTCTACGAGCAGTACTTC
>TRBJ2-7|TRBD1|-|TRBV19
CASSERTGEYEQYF
TGTGCCAGTAGCGAGAGGACAGGGGAGTACGAGCAGTACTTC
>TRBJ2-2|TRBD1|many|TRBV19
CASKGQGIAGELFF
TGTGCCAGCAAGGGACAGGGAATCGCCGGGGAGCTGTTTTTT
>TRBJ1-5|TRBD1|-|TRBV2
CASRDREGGQPQHF
TGTGCCAGCAGAGACAGGGAAGGAGGTCAGCCCCAGCATTTT
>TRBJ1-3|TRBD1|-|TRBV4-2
CASSQEDRAGNTIYF
TGTGCCAGCAGCCAGGAAGACAGGGCTGGAAACACCATATATTTT